Sequencing of this T cell receptor beta chain was carried out in a study of control samples from healthy donors and cancer patients. Germline lookup yields CDR1 SGHRS and CDR2 YFSETQ. The V gene lost 6 bases and the J gene lost 4 bases, with 13 bases spanning the gap. This CDR3 has 13 residues. Profiled with immunoSEQ multiplex PCR; TCRdb holds only in-frame clones, not every one. The sample lists roughly 120,000 clones, 88% occurring once. This clone was seen a few times. The TCR sequence derives from a man aged 50 or older in good health. Sequenced material: blood. The chain recombines TRBV5-1 with TRBJ1-2, with D hard to call. The CDR3 loop is CASNNEGAYGYTF. The CDR3, as DNA: TGCGCCAGCAACAACGAGGGAGCCTATGGCTACACCTTC.